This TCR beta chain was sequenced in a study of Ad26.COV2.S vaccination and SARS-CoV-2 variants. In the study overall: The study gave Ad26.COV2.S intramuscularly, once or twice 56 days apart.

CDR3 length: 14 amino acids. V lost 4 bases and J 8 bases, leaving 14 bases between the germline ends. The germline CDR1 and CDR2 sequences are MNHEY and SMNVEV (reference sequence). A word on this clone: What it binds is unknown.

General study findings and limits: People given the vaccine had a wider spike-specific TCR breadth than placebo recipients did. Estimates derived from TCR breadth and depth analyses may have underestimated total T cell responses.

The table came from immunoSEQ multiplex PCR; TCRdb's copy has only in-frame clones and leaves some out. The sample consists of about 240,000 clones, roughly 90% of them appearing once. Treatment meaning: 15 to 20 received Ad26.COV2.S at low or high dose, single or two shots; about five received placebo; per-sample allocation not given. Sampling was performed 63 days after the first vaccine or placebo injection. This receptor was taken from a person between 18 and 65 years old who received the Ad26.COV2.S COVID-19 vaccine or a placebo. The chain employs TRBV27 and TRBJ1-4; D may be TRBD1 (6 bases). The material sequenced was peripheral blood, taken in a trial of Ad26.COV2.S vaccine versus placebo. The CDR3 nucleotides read TGTGCCAGCAGTTACACAGGGCTTGGGGAAAAACTGTTTTTT. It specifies CASSYTGLGEKLFF.